This T cell receptor beta chain was recorded in a study of CD8+CD57+ T cells in acquired aplastic anemia. This clonotype was observed many times. V gave up 3 bases and J gave up 5 bases; unmatched junction bases: 4. There are 13 residues in the CDR3. The germline V gene has CDR1 DFQATT and CDR2 SNEGSKA (reference sequence). The study profiled TCR beta VDJ and CDR3 using genomic DNA as template. TCRdb processed the reads anew with MiXCR; each CDR3 protein has one entry. The sample includes 150,000 to 200,000 distinct CDR3 sequences, about 45% seen only once; the top ten take approximately 2.9%. Patients chosen for sequencing had shown CD8+CD57+ cell expansion by flow cytometry.

The gene calls are TRBV20-1 and TRBJ1-2; TRBD1 matches 9 bases. Sequencing used sorted CD4+, CD8+, or CD8+CD57+ T cells (not recorded which) from PBMCs. The TCR comes from a human donor with aplastic anemia. CDR3 coding DNA: TGCAGTGCTAGGTGGGACAGGGATTATGGCTACACCTTC. Amino acid sequence: CSARWDRDYGYTF.